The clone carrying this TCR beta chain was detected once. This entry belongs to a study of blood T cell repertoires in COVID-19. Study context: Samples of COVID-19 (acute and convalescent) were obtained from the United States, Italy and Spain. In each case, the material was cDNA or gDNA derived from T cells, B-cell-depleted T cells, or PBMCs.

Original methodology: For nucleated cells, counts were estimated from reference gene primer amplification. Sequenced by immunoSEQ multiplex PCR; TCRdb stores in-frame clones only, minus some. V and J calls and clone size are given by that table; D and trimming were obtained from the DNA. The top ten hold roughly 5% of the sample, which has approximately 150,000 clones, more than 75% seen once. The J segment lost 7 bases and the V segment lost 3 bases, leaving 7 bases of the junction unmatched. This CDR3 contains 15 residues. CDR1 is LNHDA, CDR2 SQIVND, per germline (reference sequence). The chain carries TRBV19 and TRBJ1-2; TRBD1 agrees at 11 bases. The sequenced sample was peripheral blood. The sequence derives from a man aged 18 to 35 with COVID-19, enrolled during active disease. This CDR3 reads CASSIRTGGLSGYTF. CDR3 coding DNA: TGTGCCAGTAGTATCCGGACAGGGGGCTTATCTGGCTACACCTTC.